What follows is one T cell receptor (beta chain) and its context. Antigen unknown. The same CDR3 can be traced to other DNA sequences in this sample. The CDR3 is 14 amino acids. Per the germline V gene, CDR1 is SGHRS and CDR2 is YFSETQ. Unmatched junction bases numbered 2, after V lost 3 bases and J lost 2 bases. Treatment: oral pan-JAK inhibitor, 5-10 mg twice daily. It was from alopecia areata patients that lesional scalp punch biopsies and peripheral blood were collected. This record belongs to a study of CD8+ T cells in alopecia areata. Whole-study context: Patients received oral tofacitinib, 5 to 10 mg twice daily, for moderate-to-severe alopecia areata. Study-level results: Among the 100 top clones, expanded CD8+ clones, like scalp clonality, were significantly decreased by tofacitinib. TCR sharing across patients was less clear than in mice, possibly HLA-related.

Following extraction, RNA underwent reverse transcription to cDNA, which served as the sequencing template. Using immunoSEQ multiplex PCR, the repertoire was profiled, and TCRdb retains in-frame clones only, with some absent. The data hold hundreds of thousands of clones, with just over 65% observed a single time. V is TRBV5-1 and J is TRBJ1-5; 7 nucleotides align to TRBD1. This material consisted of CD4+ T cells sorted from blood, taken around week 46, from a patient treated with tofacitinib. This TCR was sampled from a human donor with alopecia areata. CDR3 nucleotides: TGCGCCAGCAGCTCCGGGACAGGCAATCAGCCCCAGCATTTT. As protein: CASSSGTGNQPQHF.